These 19 T cell receptor beta chains originate from one sample sequenced in a study of T cell repertoires in cytomegalovirus infection (dated by TCRdb to the late 2010s). TCRdb shows the sequencer as Illumina HiSeq 1500. TCRdb passed the public sequencing reads through fastp at Q25 and MiXCR, retaining productive beta sequences. Rows merge per CDR3 protein into single entries with the most common DNA and genes. The sample has around 300,000 distinct CDR3 sequences on record, under 25% of them singletons. About 21% of the sample is taken by the ten largest. Explained via the paper, the treatment or condition label denotes: in vitro stimulation with specific CMV peptide epitopes to enrich CMV-specific T cells. Antigen specificity for these receptors is unknown. The material sequenced was cultured PBMCs, taken from culture after CMV antigen stimulation. Receptors were obtained from a human donor in good health (CMV status not recorded). Some clones in this sample may be carry-over from other donors' samples.

This clonotype showed up just a few times. V gene TRBV15 combines with J gene TRBJ2-3; 10 bases are a match to TRBD2. The germline CDR1 and CDR2 sequences are LNHNV and YYDKDF (reference sequence). CDR3 size: 17 residues. V dropped 0 bases and J dropped 5; count of bases not matched to a gene: 8. Here the CDR3 reads CATSRDNLAGDGDTQYF. The CDR3 nucleotides are TGTGCCACCAGCAGAGATAATCTAGCGGGAGATGGAGATACGCAGTATTTT.

The chain recombines TRBV19 with TRBJ1-2, with D possibly TRBD1 on 6 matching bases. Germline CDR1 is LNHDA and CDR2 is SQIVND (reference sequence). Trimming took 6 bases from V and 4 from J, leaving 12 bases between them. The CDR3 is made up of 13 amino acids. CDR3 sequence reads: CASSEGQTYGYTF. For the CDR3, the DNA is TGTGCCAGTAGCGAAGGACAGACCTATGGCTACACCTTC.

This clonotype was counted at least ten times. The CDR3 here is CASSPGARGFYNEQFF. CDR3 DNA sequence: TGTGCCAGCAGCCCCGGGGCCCGAGGCTTTTACAATGAGCAGTTCTTC. The genes are TRBV7-8 and TRBJ2-1, with D tentatively TRBD1 or TRBD2 (5 bases each). CDR1 and CDR2 from the germline V gene are SGHVS and FQNEAQ. The V end was cut by 5 bases, the J end by 4 bases, with 18 bases between. CDR3 length: 16 amino acids.

The table lists this clonotype with a few counts. The chain employs TRBV6-1 and TRBJ2-7; TRBD2 is a possible D gene (5 bases). The CDR3 spans 14 residues. Trimming removed 4 bases from V and 2 bases from J, with 12 bases in between. Germline loops: CDR1 MNHNS, CDR2 SASEGT. The CDR3: CASSVTAGPYEQYV. The CDR3 DNA sequence: TGTGCCAGCAGTGTTACTGCGGGTCCCTACGAGCAGTACGTC.

This clonotype was observed a few times. J is TRBJ2-1 and V is TRBV6-2 or TRBV6-3; 8 positions agree with TRBD1. Germline V gives CDR1 MNHEY, CDR2 SVGEGT. CDR3 size: 17 residues. The V gene end was trimmed by 6 bases and the J gene end by 3 bases; junction bases not matched to a gene: 13. In DNA form, the CDR3 reads TGTGCCAGCAGCGGGAGACAGGGGCTAGCGAACTACAATGAGCAGTTCTTC. This gives the protein CASSGRQGLANYNEQFF.

The rearrangement links TRBV20-1 to TRBJ2-1; TRBD2 is a possible D gene (5 bases). The CDR3 length is 14 residues. The V and J ends lost 3 bases and 0 bases respectively, with 9 bases between them. Germline V gene sequence: CDR1 DFQATT, CDR2 SNEGSKA (reference sequence). The CDR3 loop is CSASNSASYNEQFF. The CDR3 nucleotides are TGCAGTGCTAGTAATAGCGCCTCCTACAATGAGCAGTTCTTC.

This clonotype was detected many times. The chain combines TRBV5-1 with TRBJ2-7; D unclear. Germline CDR1 and CDR2: SGHRS and YFSETQ. Trimming pared 4 bases from V and 0 bases from J, leaving 14 bases between. The CDR3 covers 15 residues. CDR3 in DNA: TGCGCCAGCAGCCAAAACCCGGGTCCCTCCTACGAGCAGTACTTC. It specifies CASSQNPGPSYEQYF.

The chain employs TRBV4-1 and TRBJ2-2; 9 nucleotides agree with TRBD2. Germline loops: CDR1 MGHRA, CDR2 YSYEKL. V gave up 0 bases and J gave up 0 bases; unmatched junction bases: 2. This CDR3 is 17 amino acids long. The CDR3 bases are TGCGCCAGCAGCCAAGATTTAGCGGGGGCGAACACCGGGGAGCTGTTTTTT. Its translation: CASSQDLAGANTGELFF.

The chain uses TRBV25-1 and TRBJ1-2; 9 nucleotides agree with TRBD1. The CDR3 is made up of 14 amino acids. Trimming took 9 bases from V and 6 from J; bases not matched to a gene: 11. The germline gives CDR1 MGHDK, CDR2 SYGVNS. The CDR3 region has the DNA TGTGCCAGTTTACCCCCAGGGACAGGGAATGGCTACACCTTC. Amino acids: CASLPPGTGNGYTF.

This clonotype has more than one count but fewer than ten. The chain is built from TRBV6-1 and TRBJ2-5; D is ambiguous. V dropped 8 bases and J dropped 4 bases, with 17 bases sitting between them. The CDR3 runs to 14 residues. Germline V gene lookup returns CDR1 MNHNS and CDR2 SASEGT. CDR3 coding DNA: TGTGCCAGCCCGGTGCGGTCAGGTGGAGAGACCCAGTACTTC. It specifies CASPVRSGGETQYF.

This clonotype has more than one count but fewer than ten. The DNA for the CDR3 is TGTGCCAGCCGGCCAGGGTATGACTATGGCTACACCTTC. It codes for CASRPGYDYGYTF. This rearrangement joins TRBV6-1 to TRBJ1-2, with a possible D match to TRBD1 (5 bases). Germline V gene lookup returns CDR1 MNHNS and CDR2 SASEGT. The CDR3 spans 13 residues. V lost 8 bases to trimming and J lost 3 bases, with 13 bases between them.

The chain uses TRBV6-1 and TRBJ2-1, with unresolved D. V was trimmed by 0 bases and J by 5 bases, leaving 11 bases between them. CDR3 size: 15 residues. CDR1 and CDR2 (germline): MNHNS, SASEGT. This CDR3 is CASSEARLANNEQFF. Here the CDR3 DNA reads TGTGCCAGCAGTGAAGCCCGGTTGGCCAACAATGAGCAGTTCTTC.

This clonotype has at least ten counts. The V and J genes are TRBV24-1 and TRBJ2-5; 7 bases fit TRBD2. CDR1 is KGHDR, CDR2 SFDVKD, per germline. Losses at the gene ends were 4 bases for V and 5 bases for J; bases not matched to a gene: 9. This CDR3 region has 15 residues. CDR3: CATSEPTSEGETQYF. The CDR3 nucleotides read TGTGCCACCAGTGAGCCAACTAGCGAAGGGGAGACCCAGTACTTC.

The V call is TRBV20-1, the J call TRBJ2-1, with TRBD2 matching over 8 bases. There are 14 residues in the CDR3. V shed 6 bases, J shed 0 bases, and the junction held 4 bases outside the gene matches. CDR1 and CDR2 from the germline V gene are DFQATT and SNEGSKA (reference sequence). The DNA for the CDR3 is TGCAGTGCCGGGGGGGCCAGCTCCTACAATGAGCAGTTCTTC. Amino acids: CSAGGASSYNEQFF.

The rearrangement links TRBV6-1 to TRBJ2-2, with a tentative D call TRBD1 (7 bases). Germline V lookup: CDR1 MNHNS, CDR2 SASEGT. The CDR3 totals 14 residues. V lost 5 bases and J 8 bases, leaving 15 bases between the germline ends. The CDR3 region is CASSIRAGGGELFF. CDR3 bases: TGTGCCAGCAGTATACGGGCAGGGGGGGGGGAGCTGTTTTTT.

Ten or more counts support this clonotype. The CDR3 reads CASSLWRERAFF. The CDR3 DNA follows: TGTGCCAGCAGCCTCTGGCGGGAGCGAGCGTTCTTC. This chain joins TRBV7-8 and TRBJ2-1, with 7 bases that match TRBD2. Germline CDR1 reads SGHVS; CDR2 reads FQNEAQ. The CDR3 extends over 12 amino acids. Unmatched junction bases numbered 10, after V lost 5 bases and J lost 15 bases.

This sequence joins TRBV29-1 and TRBJ1-3; possible D gene TRBD1, 5 bases. Per germline, CDR1 SQVTM and CDR2 ANQGSEA. Between the trimmed V and J ends, which lost 6 bases and 2 bases, there was a span of 14 bases. The CDR3 spans 14 residues. CDR3 amino acids: CSVTGGLPGNTIYF. CDR3 nucleotides: TGCAGCGTCACAGGTGGGCTCCCTGGAAACACCATATATTTT.

This clonotype was seen ten or more times. The rearrangement uses TRBV7-2 and TRBJ1-6; 9 bases map to TRBD1. This CDR3 has 15 amino acids. CDR1 SGHTA and CDR2 FQGNSA come from the germline V gene. V was pared by 5 bases and J by 3 bases, with 2 bases of the junction left unmatched. This CDR3 is CASSKGQGYNSPLHF. The CDR3 DNA reads as TGTGCCAGCAGCAAGGGACAGGGCTATAATTCACCCCTCCACTTT.

The CDR3 loop reads CASSPPGITGYTF. CDR3 coding DNA: TGTGCCAGCTCACCTCCCGGAATTACAGGCTACACCTTC. The V call is TRBV18, the J call TRBJ1-2; D gene ambiguous. The germline CDR1 and CDR2 sequences are KGHSH and LQKENI. The CDR3 length is 13 residues. The V end was cut by 3 bases, the J end by 8 bases, with 13 bases between.